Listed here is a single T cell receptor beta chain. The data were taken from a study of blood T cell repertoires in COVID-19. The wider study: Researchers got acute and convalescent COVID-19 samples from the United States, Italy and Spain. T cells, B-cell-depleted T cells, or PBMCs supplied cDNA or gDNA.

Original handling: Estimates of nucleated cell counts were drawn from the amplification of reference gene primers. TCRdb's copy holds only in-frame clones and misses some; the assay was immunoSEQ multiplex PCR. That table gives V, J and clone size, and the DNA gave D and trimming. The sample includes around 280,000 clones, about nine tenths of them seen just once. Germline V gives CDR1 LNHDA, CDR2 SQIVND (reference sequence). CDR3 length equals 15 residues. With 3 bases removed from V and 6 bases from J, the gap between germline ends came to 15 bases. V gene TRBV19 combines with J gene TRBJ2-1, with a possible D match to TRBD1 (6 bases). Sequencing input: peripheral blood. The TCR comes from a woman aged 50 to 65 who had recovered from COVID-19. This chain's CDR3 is CASSIWAGVSNEQFF. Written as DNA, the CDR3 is TGTGCCAGTAGTATCTGGGCAGGGGTGAGCAATGAGCAGTTCTTC. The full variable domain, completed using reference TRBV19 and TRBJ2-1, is DGGITQSPKYLFRKEGQNVTLSCEQNLNHDAMYWYRQDPGQGLRLIYYSQIVNDFQKGDIAEGYSVSREKKESFPLTVTSAQKNPTAFYLCASSIWAGVSNEQFFGPGTRLTVL.